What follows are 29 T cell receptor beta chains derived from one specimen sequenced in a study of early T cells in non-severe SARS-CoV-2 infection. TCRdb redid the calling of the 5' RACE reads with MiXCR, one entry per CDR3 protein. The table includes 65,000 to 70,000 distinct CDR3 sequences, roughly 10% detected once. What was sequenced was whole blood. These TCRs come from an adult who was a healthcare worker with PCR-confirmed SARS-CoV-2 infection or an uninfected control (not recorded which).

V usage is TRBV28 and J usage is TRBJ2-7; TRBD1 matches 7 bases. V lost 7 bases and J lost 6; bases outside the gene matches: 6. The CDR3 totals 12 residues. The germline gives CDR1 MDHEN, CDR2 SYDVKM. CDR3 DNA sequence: TGTGCCAGCAAGGGGGCGCCGGGCGAGCAGTACTTC. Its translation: CASKGAPGEQYF.

The CDR3, as DNA: TGTGCCAGCAGCTTCGGGGGGCGCGGAGGAAACACCATATATTTT. It codes for CASSFGGRGGNTIYF. The chain uses TRBV7-2 and TRBJ1-3; D is perhaps TRBD1 (6 bases). The CDR3 length is 15 residues. V lost 3 bases and J 4 bases, leaving 13 bases between the germline ends. Per the germline V gene, CDR1 is SGHTA and CDR2 is FQGNSA.

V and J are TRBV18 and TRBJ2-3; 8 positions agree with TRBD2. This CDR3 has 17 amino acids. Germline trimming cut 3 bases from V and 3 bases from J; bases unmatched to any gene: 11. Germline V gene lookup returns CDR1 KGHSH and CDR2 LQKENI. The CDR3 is CASSPEEWREATDTQYF. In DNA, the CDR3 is TGTGCCAGCTCACCCGAGGAGTGGCGGGAGGCAACAGATACGCAGTATTTT.

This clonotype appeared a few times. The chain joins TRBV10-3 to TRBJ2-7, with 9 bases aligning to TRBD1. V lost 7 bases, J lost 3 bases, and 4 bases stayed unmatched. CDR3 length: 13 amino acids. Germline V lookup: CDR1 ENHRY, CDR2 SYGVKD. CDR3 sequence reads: CAINRDRDYEQYF. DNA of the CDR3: TGTGCCATCAACCGGGACAGGGACTACGAGCAGTACTTC.

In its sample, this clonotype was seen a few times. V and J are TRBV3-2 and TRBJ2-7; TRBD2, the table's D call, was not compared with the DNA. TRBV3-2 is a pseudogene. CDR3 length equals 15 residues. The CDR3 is CASSQGSGQSYEQYF. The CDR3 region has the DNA TGTGCCAGCAGCCAGGGAAGCGGGCAGTCCTACGAGCAGTACTTC.

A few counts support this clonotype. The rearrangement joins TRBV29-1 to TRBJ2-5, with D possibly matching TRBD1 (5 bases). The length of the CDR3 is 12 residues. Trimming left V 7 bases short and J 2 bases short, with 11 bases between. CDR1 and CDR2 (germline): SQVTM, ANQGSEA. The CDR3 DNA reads TGCAGCGCTAGACAGTTTCAAGAGACCCAGTACTTC. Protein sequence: CSARQFQETQYF.

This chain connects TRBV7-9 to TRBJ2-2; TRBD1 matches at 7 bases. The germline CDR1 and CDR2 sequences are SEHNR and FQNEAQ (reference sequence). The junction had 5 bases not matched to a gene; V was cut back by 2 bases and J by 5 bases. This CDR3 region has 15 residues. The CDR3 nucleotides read TGTGCCAGCAGCTTACCGGGACAGATGACCGGGGAGCTGTTTTTT. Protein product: CASSLPGQMTGELFF.

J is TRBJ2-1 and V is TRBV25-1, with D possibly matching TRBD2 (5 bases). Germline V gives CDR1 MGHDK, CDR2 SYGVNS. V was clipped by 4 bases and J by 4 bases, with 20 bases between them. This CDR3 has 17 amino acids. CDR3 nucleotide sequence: TGTGCCAGCAGTGCCGGCCTTTACTCGGGGTATTACAATGAGCAGTTCTTC. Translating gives CASSAGLYSGYYNEQFF.

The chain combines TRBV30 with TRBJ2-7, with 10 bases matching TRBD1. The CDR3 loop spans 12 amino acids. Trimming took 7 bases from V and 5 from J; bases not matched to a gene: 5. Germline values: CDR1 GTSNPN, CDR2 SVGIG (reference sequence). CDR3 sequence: CAFGQGVHEQYF. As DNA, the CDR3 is TGTGCCTTCGGACAGGGGGTTCACGAGCAGTACTTC.

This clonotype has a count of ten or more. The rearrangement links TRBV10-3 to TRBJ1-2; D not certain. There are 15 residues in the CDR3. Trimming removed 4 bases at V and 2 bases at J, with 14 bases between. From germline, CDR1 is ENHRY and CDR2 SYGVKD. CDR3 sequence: CAISGGDKKNYGYTF. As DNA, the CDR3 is TGTGCCATCAGTGGGGGTGACAAGAAGAACTATGGCTACACCTTC.

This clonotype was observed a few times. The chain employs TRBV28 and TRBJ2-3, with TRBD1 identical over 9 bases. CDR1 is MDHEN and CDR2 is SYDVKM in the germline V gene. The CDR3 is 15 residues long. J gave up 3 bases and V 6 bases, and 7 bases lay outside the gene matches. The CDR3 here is CASSPAGTGTDTQYF. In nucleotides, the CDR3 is TGTGCCAGCAGCCCTGCCGGGACAGGGACAGATACGCAGTATTTT. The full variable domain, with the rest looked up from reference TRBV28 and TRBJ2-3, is DVKVTQSSRYLVKRTGEKVFLECVQDMDHENMFWYRQDPGLGLRLIYFSYDVKMKEKGDIPEGYSVSREKKERFSLILESASTNQTSMYLCASSPAGTGTDTQYFGPGTRLTVL.

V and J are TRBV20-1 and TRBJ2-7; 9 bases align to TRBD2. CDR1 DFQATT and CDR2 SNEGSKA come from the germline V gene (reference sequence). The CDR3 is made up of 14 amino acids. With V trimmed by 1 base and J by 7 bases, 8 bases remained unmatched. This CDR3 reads CSARVPAGGREQYF. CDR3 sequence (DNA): TGCAGTGCTAGAGTTCCAGCGGGAGGTCGGGAGCAGTACTTC.

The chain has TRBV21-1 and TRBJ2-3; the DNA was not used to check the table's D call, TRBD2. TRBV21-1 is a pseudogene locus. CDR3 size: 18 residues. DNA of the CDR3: TGTGCCAGCAGAAACGGCCTGGACGGGAGTTCTAGCACAGATACGCAGTATTTT. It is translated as CASRNGLDGSSSTDTQYF.

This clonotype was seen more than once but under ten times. The CDR3 reads CASSLEVQGSDEQYF. The CDR3 DNA reads as TGTGCCAGCAGCTTGGAGGTACAGGGTTCAGACGAGCAGTACTTC. The genes are TRBV5-6 and TRBJ2-7; possibly TRBD1 for D (6 bases). This CDR3 is 15 amino acids long. V was clipped by 0 bases and J by 5 bases, with 15 bases between them. In germline, CDR1 is SGHDT, CDR2 YYEEEE.

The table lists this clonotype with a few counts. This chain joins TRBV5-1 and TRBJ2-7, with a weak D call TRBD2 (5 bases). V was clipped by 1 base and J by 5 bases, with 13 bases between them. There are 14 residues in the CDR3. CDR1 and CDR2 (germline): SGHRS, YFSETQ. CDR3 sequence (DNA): TGCGCCAGCAGCTTGCAGCCGGGGTTAGACGAGCAGTACTTC. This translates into CASSLQPGLDEQYF. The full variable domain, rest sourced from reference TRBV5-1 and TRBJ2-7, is KAGVTQTPRYLIKTRGQQVTLSCSPISGHRSVSWYQQTPGQGLQFLFEYFSETQRNKGNFPGRFSGRQFSNSRSEMNVSTLELGDSALYLCASSLQPGLDEQYFGPGTRLTVT.

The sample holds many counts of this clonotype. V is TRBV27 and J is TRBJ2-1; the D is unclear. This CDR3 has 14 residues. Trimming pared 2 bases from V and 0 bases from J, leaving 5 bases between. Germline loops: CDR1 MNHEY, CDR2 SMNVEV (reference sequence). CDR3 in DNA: TGTGCCAGCAGTTTAGGCAGCTCCTACAATGAGCAGTTCTTC. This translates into CASSLGSSYNEQFF.

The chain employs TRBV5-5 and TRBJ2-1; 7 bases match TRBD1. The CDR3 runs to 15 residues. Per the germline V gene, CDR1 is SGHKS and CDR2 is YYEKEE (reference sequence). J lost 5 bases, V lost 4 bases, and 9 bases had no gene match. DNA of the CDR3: TGTGCCAGCAGCGTTTGGACAGGAGGCGACAATGAGCAGTTCTTC. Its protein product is CASSVWTGGDNEQFF. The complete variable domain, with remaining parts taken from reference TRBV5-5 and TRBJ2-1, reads DAGVTQSPTHLIKTRGQQVTLRCSPISGHKSVSWYQQVLGQGPQFIFQYYEKEERGRGNFPDRFSARQFPNYSSELNVNALLLGDSALYLCASSVWTGGDNEQFFGPGTRLTVL.

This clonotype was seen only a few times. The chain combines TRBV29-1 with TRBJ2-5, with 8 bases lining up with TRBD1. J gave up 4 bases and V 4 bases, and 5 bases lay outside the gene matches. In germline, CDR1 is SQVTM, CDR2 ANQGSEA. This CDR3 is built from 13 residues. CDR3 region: CSVARGQLETQYF. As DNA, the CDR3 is TGCAGCGTTGCCAGGGGGCAGTTAGAGACCCAGTACTTC.

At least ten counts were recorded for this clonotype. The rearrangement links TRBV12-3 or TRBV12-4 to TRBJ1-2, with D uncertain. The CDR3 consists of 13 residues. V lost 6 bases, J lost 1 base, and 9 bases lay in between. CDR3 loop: CASSPTLNYGYTF. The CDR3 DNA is TGTGCCAGCAGCCCCACACTTAACTATGGCTACACCTTC.

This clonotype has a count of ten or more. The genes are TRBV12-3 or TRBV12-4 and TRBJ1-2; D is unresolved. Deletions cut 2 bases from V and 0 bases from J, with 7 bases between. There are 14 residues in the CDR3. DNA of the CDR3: TGTGCCAGCAGTTTAAGGTTAGCTAACTATGGCTACACCTTC. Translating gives CASSLRLANYGYTF.

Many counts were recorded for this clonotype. CDR3 coding DNA: TGTGCCAGCAGCGTAAGTGGCGGGGACACCGAGCAGTTCTTC. Protein product: CASSVSGGDTEQFF. The chain uses TRBV9 and TRBJ2-1; D may correspond to TRBD1 or TRBD2 (6 bases each). Per germline, CDR1 SGDLS and CDR2 YYNGEE. The V end lost 1 base, the J end lost 10 bases, and 15 bases lay between the germline ends. CDR3 length: 14 residues.

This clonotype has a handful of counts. CDR3 protein: CASSQEPTYEQYF. CDR3 coding DNA: TGTGCCAGCAGCCAAGAACCGACCTACGAGCAGTACTTC. The chain couples TRBV3-1 to TRBJ2-7; D remains ambiguous. Germline CDR1 is LGHDT and CDR2 is YNNKEL (reference sequence). Between the trimmed V and J ends, which lost 0 bases and 2 bases, there was a span of 5 bases. The CDR3 extends over 13 amino acids.

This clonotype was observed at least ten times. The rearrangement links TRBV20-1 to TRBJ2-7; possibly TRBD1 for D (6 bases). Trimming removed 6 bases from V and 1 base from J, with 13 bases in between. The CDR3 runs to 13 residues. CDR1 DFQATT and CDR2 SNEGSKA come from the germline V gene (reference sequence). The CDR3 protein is CSATGTLSYEQYF. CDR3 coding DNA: TGCAGTGCGACCGGGACACTATCCTACGAGCAGTACTTC.

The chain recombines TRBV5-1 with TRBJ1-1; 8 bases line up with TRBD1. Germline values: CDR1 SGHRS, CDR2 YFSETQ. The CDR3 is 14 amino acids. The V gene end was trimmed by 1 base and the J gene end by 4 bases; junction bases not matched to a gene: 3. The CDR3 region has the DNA TGCGCCAGCAGCTTGTGGCAGGGGGCCACTGAAGCTTTCTTT. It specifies CASSLWQGATEAFF.

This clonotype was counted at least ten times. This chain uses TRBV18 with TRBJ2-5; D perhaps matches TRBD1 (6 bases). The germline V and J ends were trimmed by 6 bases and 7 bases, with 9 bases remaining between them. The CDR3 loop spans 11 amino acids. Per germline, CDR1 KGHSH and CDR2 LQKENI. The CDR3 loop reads CASSQQGTQYF. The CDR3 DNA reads TGTGCCAGCTCCCAACAGGGGACCCAGTACTTC.

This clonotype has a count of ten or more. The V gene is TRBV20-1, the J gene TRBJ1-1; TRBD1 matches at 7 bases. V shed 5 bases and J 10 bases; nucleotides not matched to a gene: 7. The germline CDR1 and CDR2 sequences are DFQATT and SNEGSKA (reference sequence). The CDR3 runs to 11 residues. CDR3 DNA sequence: TGCAGTGCTCTCCAGGACAGGCCAGCTTTCTTT. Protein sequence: CSALQDRPAFF.

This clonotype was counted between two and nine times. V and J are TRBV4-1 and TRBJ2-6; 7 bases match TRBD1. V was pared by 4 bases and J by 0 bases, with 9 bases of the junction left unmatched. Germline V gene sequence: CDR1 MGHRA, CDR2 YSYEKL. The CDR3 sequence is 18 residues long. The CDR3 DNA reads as TGCGCCAGCAGCCCCAGGGCCGACAGGGACTCTGGGGCCAACGTCCTGACTTTC. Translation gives CASSPRADRDSGANVLTF.

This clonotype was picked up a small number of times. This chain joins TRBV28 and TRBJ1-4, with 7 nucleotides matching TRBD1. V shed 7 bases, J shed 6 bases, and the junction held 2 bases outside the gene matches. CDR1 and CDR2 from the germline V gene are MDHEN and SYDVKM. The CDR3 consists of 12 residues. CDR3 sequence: CASTGGYEKLFF. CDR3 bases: TGTGCCAGCACAGGGGGTTATGAAAAACTGTTTTTT.

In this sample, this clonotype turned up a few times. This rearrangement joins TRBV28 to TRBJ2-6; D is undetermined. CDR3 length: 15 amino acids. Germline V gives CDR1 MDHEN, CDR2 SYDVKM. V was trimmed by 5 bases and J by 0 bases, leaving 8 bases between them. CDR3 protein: CASSTRYSGANVLTF. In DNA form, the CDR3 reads TGTGCCAGCAGTACACGTTACTCTGGGGCCAACGTCCTGACTTTC.